The sequence of this T cell receptor beta chain was determined in a study of control samples from healthy donors and cancer patients (dated by TCRdb to the early 2020s). Libraries came from the immunoSEQ multiplex PCR assay. TCRdb stores this immuneACCESS table with in-frame sequences only. Part of the clones is absent; in the studies checked, under half of the shortfall reflects unresolved V genes, and no reason is known for the rest. The sample records 100,000 to 150,000 clones, roughly 87% of which are singletons. Clones ranked in the top ten supply 1.5% to 2% of the sample. From the cysteine up to the phenylalanine, the CDR3 has a length of 14 residues. Only the CDR3 DNA stays, 42 bases, in frame from base 1. The germline V gene specifies ENHRY as CDR1 and SYGVKD as CDR2. V lost 2 bases and J lost 8 bases; the stretch between them is 15 bases long. Turning to this clone: The clone's antigen remains unknown. No base quality information exists; no much larger clone differs at one position.

The chain employs TRBV10-3 and TRBJ1-2; TRBD1 is perhaps the D gene, given 5 matching bases. The sequence came from a man aged 18 to 29 in good health. Sequencing used blood. In nucleotide form, the sequence is TGTGCCATCAGTGAGCCAGGAGCCGGGGGGGGCTACACCTTC. The resulting protein is CAISEPGAGGGYTF.